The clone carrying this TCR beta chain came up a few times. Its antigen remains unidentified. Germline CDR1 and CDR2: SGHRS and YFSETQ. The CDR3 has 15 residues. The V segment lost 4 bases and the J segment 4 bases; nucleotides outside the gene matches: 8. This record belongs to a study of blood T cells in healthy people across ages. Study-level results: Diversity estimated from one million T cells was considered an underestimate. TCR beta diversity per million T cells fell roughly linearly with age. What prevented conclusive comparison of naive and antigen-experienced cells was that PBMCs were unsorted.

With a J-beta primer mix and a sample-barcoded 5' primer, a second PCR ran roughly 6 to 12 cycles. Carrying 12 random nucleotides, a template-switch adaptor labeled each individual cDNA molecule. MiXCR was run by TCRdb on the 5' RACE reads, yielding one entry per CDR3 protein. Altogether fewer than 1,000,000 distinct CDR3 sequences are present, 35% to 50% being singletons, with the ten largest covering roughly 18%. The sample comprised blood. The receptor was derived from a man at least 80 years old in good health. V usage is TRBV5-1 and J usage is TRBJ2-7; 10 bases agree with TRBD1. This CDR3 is CASSRISGQGYEQYF. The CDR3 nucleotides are TGCGCCAGCAGCAGGATCTCGGGACAGGGGTACGAGCAGTACTTC.